These T cell receptor beta chains were read from a single sample in a study of T-cell reconstitution after alpha-beta-depleted transplantation in children. TCRdb analysed the PCR reads with MiXCR anew, one entry per CDR3 protein. The table lists about a million distinct CDR3 sequences, about 29% of them singletons. The sequencing here drew on PBMCs, mostly from graft donor cells, taken 360 days after TCRalphabeta/CD19-depleted stem cell transplant. These receptors came from a boy less than two years old who had a stem cell transplant for SCID, so the T cells may come from the graft donor. CDR3s include the opening cysteine and the closing phenylalanine or tryptophan. A D gene is named only where the DNA matches it firmly.

TRBJ1-5 TRBD1 TRBV12-3/TRBV12-4 CATGDRAFNQPQHF
TRBJ2-3 . TRBV29-1 CSVDDGDTQYF
TRBJ2-6 . TRBV20-1 CSARWPSANVLTF
TRBJ1-2 TRBD1 TRBV20-1 CSAREGASNYGYTF
TRBJ1-5 . TRBV6-5 CASSSGISNQPQHF
TRBJ1-1 . TRBV30 CAWSVGPEAFF
TRBJ1-6 . TRBV12-3/TRBV12-4 CASSFQGSSPLHF
TRBJ2-5 TRBD1 TRBV29-1 CSVVRQGKRKTQYF
TRBJ2-5 TRBD2 TRBV4-2 CASSQGRSGGKETQYF
TRBJ2-1 . TRBV12-2 CASRDPSGGTREQFF
TRBJ2-1 . TRBV29-1 CSGVGTLYNEQFF
TRBJ2-7 . TRBV4-3 CASSQVPGDEQYF
TRBJ2-3 . TRBV4-1 CASSQEGASGTDTQYF
TRBJ2-5 TRBD2 TRBV5-1 CASSLTPAGGQETQYF
TRBJ1-2 . TRBV7-3 CASSPDGWGSYTF
TRBJ2-7 . TRBV6-1 CASSRGPARAFHEQYF
TRBJ2-2 TRBD1 TRBV4-1 CASSQAGTGLRTGELFF
TRBJ2-7 . TRBV12-3/TRBV12-4 CASTSQGSEQYF
TRBJ1-2 . TRBV24-1 CATSDSGTVRDNYGYTF
TRBJ2-7 . TRBV18 CASSLTGTISYEQYF
TRBJ2-2 . TRBV28 CASSLPDHAGELFF
TRBJ1-1 . TRBV5-1 CASSSGAEAFF
TRBJ2-7 . TRBV19 CASSPPDSYGLYEQYF
TRBJ2-1 TRBD2 TRBV27 CASSRLASSYNEQFF
TRBJ2-3 . TRBV7-9 CASSSPKGVSTDTQYF
TRBJ1-5 TRBD1 TRBV6-2/TRBV6-3 CASSQEDRDKNQPQHF
TRBJ2-3 TRBD1 TRBV18 CASSSRQGSEGMQYF
TRBJ1-4 TRBD1 TRBV27 CASSAYLQGSNEKLFF
TRBJ2-7 . TRBV6-5 CASSYRQTTEQYF
TRBJ2-1 . TRBV29-1 CSVEDRSGGKGNEQFF
TRBJ1-1 TRBD1 TRBV20-1 CSAWGQGGRMNTEAFF
TRBJ2-7 . TRBV6-2/TRBV6-3 CASSYSATQSYEQYF
TRBJ1-1 . TRBV4-2 CASSHPSHGNTEAFF
TRBJ2-1 . TRBV4-2 CASSQESLKGDNEQFF
TRBJ2-1 . TRBV11-2 CASTHLVQGEQFF
TRBJ2-7 . TRBV7-2 CASSLAGTFTYEQYF
TRBJ2-5 . TRBV6-2/TRBV6-3 CASSRERALKAQETQYF
TRBJ2-5 . TRBV4-1 CASSQLQGGKTQYF
TRBJ2-3 . TRBV7-2 CASSLPARFSTQYF
TRBJ2-1 TRBD2 TRBV2 CASSKWTSGGPYNEQFF
TRBJ2-1 TRBD2 TRBV5-6 CASSPDPGTSWEQFF
TRBJ2-1 . TRBV12-3/TRBV12-4 CASSPQGPNYNEQFF
TRBJ2-3 . TRBV4-1 CASSQVWGADTQYF
TRBJ2-5 . TRBV2 CANRIDSYQETQYF